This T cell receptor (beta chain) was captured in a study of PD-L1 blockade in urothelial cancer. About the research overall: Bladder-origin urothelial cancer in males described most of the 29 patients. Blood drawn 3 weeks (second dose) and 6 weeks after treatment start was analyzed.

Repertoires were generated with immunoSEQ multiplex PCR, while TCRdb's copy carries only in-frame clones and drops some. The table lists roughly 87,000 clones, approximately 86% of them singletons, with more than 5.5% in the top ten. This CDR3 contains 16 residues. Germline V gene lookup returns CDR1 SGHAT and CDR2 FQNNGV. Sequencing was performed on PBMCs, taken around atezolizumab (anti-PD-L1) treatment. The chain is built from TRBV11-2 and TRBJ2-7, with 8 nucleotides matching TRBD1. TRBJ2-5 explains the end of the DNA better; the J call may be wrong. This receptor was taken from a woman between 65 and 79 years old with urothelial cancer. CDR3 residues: CASSLDGTGGGETQYF. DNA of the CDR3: TGTGCCAGCAGCTTAGATGGGACAGGCGGAGGGGAGACCCAGTACTTC.